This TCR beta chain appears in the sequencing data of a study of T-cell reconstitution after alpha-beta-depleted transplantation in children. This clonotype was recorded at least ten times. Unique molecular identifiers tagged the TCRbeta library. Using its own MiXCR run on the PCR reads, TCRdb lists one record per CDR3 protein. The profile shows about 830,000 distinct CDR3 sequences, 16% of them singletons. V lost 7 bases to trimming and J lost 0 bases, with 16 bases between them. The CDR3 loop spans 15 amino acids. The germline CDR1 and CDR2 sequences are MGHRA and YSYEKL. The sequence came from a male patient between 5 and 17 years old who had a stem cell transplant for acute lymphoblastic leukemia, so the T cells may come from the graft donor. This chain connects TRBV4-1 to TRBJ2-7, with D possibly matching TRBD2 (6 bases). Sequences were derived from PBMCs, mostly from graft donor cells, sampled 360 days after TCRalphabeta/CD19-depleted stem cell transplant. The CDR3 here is CASTHTGGSSYEQYF. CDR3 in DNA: TGCGCCAGCACCCACACCGGGGGATCCTCCTACGAGCAGTACTTC.